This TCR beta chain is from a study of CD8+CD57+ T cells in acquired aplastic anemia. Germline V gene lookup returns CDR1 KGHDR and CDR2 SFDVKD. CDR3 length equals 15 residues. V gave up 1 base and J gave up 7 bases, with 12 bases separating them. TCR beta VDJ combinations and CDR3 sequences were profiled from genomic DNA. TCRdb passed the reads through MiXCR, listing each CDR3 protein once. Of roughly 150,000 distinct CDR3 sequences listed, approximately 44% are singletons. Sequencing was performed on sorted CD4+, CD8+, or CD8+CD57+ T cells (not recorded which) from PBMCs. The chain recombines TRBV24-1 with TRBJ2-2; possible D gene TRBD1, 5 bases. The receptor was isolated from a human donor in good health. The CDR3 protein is CATSDLVTDHGELFF. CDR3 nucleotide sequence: TGTGCCACCAGTGATTTAGTGACAGACCACGGGGAGCTGTTTTTT.